This T cell receptor beta chain emerged from a study of cytomegalovirus exposure and HLA in healthy donors. Study in general: Inside one of the first data releases sat about 85 million unique TCRs taken from HLA-typed donors. The study placed approximately 80% of its approximately 360 genotyped donors in the Caucasian-associated ancestry cluster.

Germline CDR1 is SEHNR and CDR2 is FQNEAQ (reference sequence). The CDR3 has 16 residues. Trimming removed 5 bases from V and 7 bases from J; junction bases left unmatched: 11. The PCR used 60 Vbeta and 13 Jbeta primers. Some clones are missing from TCRdb's copy, which holds only in-frame ones; the method was immunoSEQ multiplex PCR. This specimen shows around 80,000 clones; the ten leading clones hold approximately 0.81%. Source material: PBMCs. The chain is built from TRBV7-9 and TRBJ2-1; TRBD2 matches at 10 bases. This TCR derives from a boy younger than 18 in good health and CMV-seronegative. CDR3 in DNA: TGTGCCAGCAGCGCCACCAGCGGGAGGGAAGCGAATGAGCAGTTCTTC. Protein sequence: CASSATSGREANEQFF. Filled out from reference TRBV7-9 and TRBJ2-1, the complete variable domain reads DTGVSQNPRHKITKRGQNVTFRCDPISEHNRLYWYRQTLGQGPEFLTYFQNEAQLEKSRLLSDRFSAERPKGSFSTLEIQRTEQGDSAMYLCASSATSGREANEQFFGPGTRLTVL.